This TCR beta chain stems from a study of blood T cell repertoires in COVID-19 (TCRdb year 2020). In the study overall: The collaborator samples originated in the United States, Italy and Spain and spanned the acute and convalescent phases of COVID-19. The prospective study material was composed of cDNA or gDNA derived from T cells, B-cell-depleted T cells, or PBMCs. The dataset comprised deeply sampled blood TCRbeta repertoires from subjects exposed to, actively infected with, or recovered from COVID-19. The repertoires were released in a freely available public database meant as a resource for research on the immune response to SARS-CoV-2. The samples were drawn from two sources: the first 160 participants of the ongoing ImmuneRACE study, and 1,000 to 1,500 subjects contributed by 6 global collaborators. The sample metadata nearly always contained a de-identified subject ID, COVID-19 status, age in years and sex. Where HLA class I and class II types were available, the types were taken from metadata supplied by the sample provider, not from assay-based typing. The paper as a whole reports these results and caveats: Clinical and demographic metadata were provided uncurated, with the amount varying by source and participant.

CDR1 is given as MNHEY and CDR2 as SVGAGI, both from the germline V gene. Counted from cysteine to phenylalanine, this CDR3 has 13 amino acids. Just the 39-base CDR3 DNA is kept, in frame starting at base 1. As concerns this clone: There is no known antigen for this receptor. One base away there is no much larger clone; base qualities are not given.

Whole blood was collected in K2EDTA tubes by collaborating institutions according to the institutions' own protocols. For TCRbeta analysis, collaborators shipped samples in one of three forms: frozen whole blood, isolated PBMCs, or DNA extracted from either of those sample types. TCRbeta CDR3 regions were amplified from genomic DNA using the immunoSEQ Assay, a bias-controlled multiplex PCR. Regarding the original processing steps: The number of nucleated cells in each sample was estimated by amplification of reference gene primers within the assay. To quantify the absolute abundance of each unique TCRbeta CDR3 rearrangement, sequence reads were collapsed and filtered. For each sample, productive Simpson clonality was calculated by taking the square root of Simpson's diversity index across productive rearrangements. TCRdb took this table from immuneACCESS and kept in-frame rearrangements with V and J called. Such tables lack part of the clones; where checked against another copy, unresolved V genes explain under half of the gap, and the rest is unexplained. V and J calls and clone size are those listed in that table; D and trimming were worked out from the DNA. For this sample there are around 270,000 clones; 87% appear just once. Approximately 2.3% of the sample belongs to the ten largest clones.

The sequence derives from a woman between 50 and 59 years old with acute or convalescent COVID-19. What was sequenced was peripheral blood. This chain joins TRBV6-5 to TRBJ1-6; no D segment can be confidently identified. The sequenced DNA is TGTACAACCTCCAGGAATGATAATTCACCCCTCCACTTT. The encoded protein is CTTSRNDNSPLHF.